Listed below are T cell receptor beta chains from one sample, sequenced in a study of blood T cells in healthy people across ages. TCRdb processed the 5' RACE reads anew with MiXCR; each CDR3 protein has one entry. The profile shows more than 550,000 distinct CDR3 sequences, 20% to 25% of them singletons. Sequenced material: blood. Every receptor here comes from a man between 70 and 80 years old in good health. CDR3s include the opening cysteine and the closing phenylalanine or tryptophan. D genes are given only for firm matches. The size field is filled for only some rows; it gives once, few, many or a size class.

clone size: many; J gene: TRBJ1-1; D gene: .; V gene: TRBV12-3/TRBV12-4; CDR3 DNA: TGTGCCAGCAGTTTAGAGGGAGACACTGAAGCTTTCTTT; CDR3 protein: CASSLEGDTEAFF
clone size: .; J gene: TRBJ1-1; D gene: .; V gene: TRBV24-1; CDR3 DNA: TGTGCCACCAGTGATTCCGCAGGGAGCACTGAAGCTTTCTTT; CDR3 protein: CATSDSAGSTEAFF
clone size: many; J gene: TRBJ2-5; D gene: .; V gene: TRBV18; CDR3 DNA: TGTGCCAGCAGTCCTACCCGGGGGGAGACCCAGTACTTC; CDR3 protein: CASSPTRGETQYF
clone size: many; J gene: TRBJ2-3; D gene: TRBD2; V gene: TRBV28; CDR3 DNA: TGTGCCACCAAACCGGGGGGGTTCACAGATACGCAGTATTTT; CDR3 protein: CATKPGGFTDTQYF
clone size: .; J gene: TRBJ2-3; D gene: .; V gene: TRBV11-2; CDR3 DNA: TGTGCCAGCAGCTTAGAAAGCATATGGTCTGGAGGAGGTGCAGATACGCAGTATTTT; CDR3 protein: CASSLESIWSGGGADTQYF
clone size: .; J gene: TRBJ2-3; D gene: TRBD2; V gene: TRBV5-1; CDR3 DNA: TGCGCCAGCAGCACTAGCGGGATGACAGATACGCAGTATTTT; CDR3 protein: CASSTSGMTDTQYF
clone size: .; J gene: TRBJ2-1; D gene: TRBD2; V gene: TRBV6-6; CDR3 DNA: TGTGCCAGCAGTTACGCCAGCGGGGGGGCGAAGAATGAGCAGTTCTTC; CDR3 protein: CASSYASGGAKNEQFF
clone size: .; J gene: TRBJ2-5; D gene: TRBD2; V gene: TRBV20-1; CDR3 DNA: TGCAGTGCTAGGACGGGGGGTAAAGAGACCCAGTACTTC; CDR3 protein: CSARTGGKETQYF
clone size: many; J gene: TRBJ2-5; D gene: .; V gene: TRBV20-1; CDR3 DNA: TGCAGTGCTAGCGGGACTTTCCAAGAGACCCAGTACTTC; CDR3 protein: CSASGTFQETQYF
clone size: few; J gene: TRBJ2-4; D gene: .; V gene: TRBV25-1; CDR3 DNA: TGTGCCAGCAGTGAAACTGGCGGACTTGTGGCCAAAAACATTCAGTACTTC; CDR3 protein: CASSETGGLVAKNIQYF
clone size: .; J gene: TRBJ1-6; D gene: TRBD1; V gene: TRBV19; CDR3 DNA: TGTGCCAGTAGGAGCCGGGACAGGGGTAATTCACCCCTCCACTTT; CDR3 protein: CASRSRDRGNSPLHF
clone size: many; J gene: TRBJ1-2; D gene: .; V gene: TRBV4-2; CDR3 DNA: TGTGCCAGCAGCCAAGAGGGACACTATGGCTACACCTTC; CDR3 protein: CASSQEGHYGYTF
clone size: .; J gene: TRBJ2-1; D gene: TRBD1; V gene: TRBV27; CDR3 DNA: TGTGCCAGCAGTTTGGGGGGACAGGCGAGGGATGAGCAGTTCTTC; CDR3 protein: CASSLGGQARDEQFF
clone size: few; J gene: TRBJ1-2; D gene: .; V gene: TRBV7-2; CDR3 DNA: TGTGCCAGCAGCTTAACCCGGGCAGCCGGCTACACCTTC; CDR3 protein: CASSLTRAAGYTF
clone size: .; J gene: TRBJ2-2; D gene: TRBD2; V gene: TRBV28; CDR3 DNA: TGTGCCAGCAGGCTAGCGGGGGGGAACACCGGGGAGCTGTTTTTT; CDR3 protein: CASRLAGGNTGELFF
clone size: many; J gene: TRBJ2-3; D gene: .; V gene: TRBV11-3; CDR3 DNA: TGTGCCAGCAGCTTAAAGGCGGGAACAGATACGCAGTATTTT; CDR3 protein: CASSLKAGTDTQYF
clone size: .; J gene: TRBJ1-2; D gene: .; V gene: TRBV10-3; CDR3 DNA: TGTGCCATCAGCGCCACGGGGGCTGACTATGGCTACACCTTC; CDR3 protein: CAISATGADYGYTF
clone size: .; J gene: TRBJ2-3; D gene: TRBD2; V gene: TRBV6-2/TRBV6-3; CDR3 DNA: TGTGCCAGTTGCCGGGCTAGCGGGATCCAGATCCATACGCAGTATTTT; CDR3 protein: CASCRASGIQIHTQYF
clone size: .; J gene: TRBJ1-1; D gene: TRBD1; V gene: TRBV29-1; CDR3 DNA: TGCAGCGTTGAAGTACAGGGGACGAACACTGAAGCTTTCTTT; CDR3 protein: CSVEVQGTNTEAFF
clone size: .; J gene: TRBJ2-2; D gene: TRBD2; V gene: TRBV7-9; CDR3 DNA: TGTGCCAGCAGCTTACGGCGGGAGGTGACCGGGGAGCTGTTTTTT; CDR3 protein: CASSLRREVTGELFF
clone size: .; J gene: TRBJ2-5; D gene: TRBD2; V gene: TRBV15; CDR3 DNA: TGTGCCACCAGTAGCCTTTTTCTGGGGGGGGAGACCCAGTACTTC; CDR3 protein: CATSSLFLGGETQYF
clone size: .; J gene: TRBJ1-1; D gene: .; V gene: TRBV18; CDR3 DNA: TGTGCCAGCTCACCACAGGACCTCCCGGGCACTGAAGCTTTCTTT; CDR3 protein: CASSPQDLPGTEAFF
clone size: .; J gene: TRBJ2-3; D gene: .; V gene: TRBV7-9; CDR3 DNA: TGTGCCAGCAGCTTAGGGCGGACCGGGCTATGGGATACGCAGTATTTT; CDR3 protein: CASSLGRTGLWDTQYF
clone size: .; J gene: TRBJ2-3; D gene: .; V gene: TRBV5-6; CDR3 DNA: TGTGCCAGCAGTTTTGCGGTCCTAAGTAGCACAGATACGCAGTATTTT; CDR3 protein: CASSFAVLSSTDTQYF
clone size: few; J gene: TRBJ1-5; D gene: TRBD1; V gene: TRBV3-1; CDR3 DNA: TGTGCCAGCAGCCACAGGGGGCGAGGACAGCCCCAGCATTTT; CDR3 protein: CASSHRGRGQPQHF
clone size: .; J gene: TRBJ2-1; D gene: .; V gene: TRBV29-1; CDR3 DNA: TGCAGCACACGAGTGGGCCATGAGCAGTTCTTC; CDR3 protein: CSTRVGHEQFF